Below are 12 T cell receptor beta chains sequenced from a single sample in a study of siplizumab effects on memory and regulatory T cells. Using immunoSEQ multiplex PCR, the repertoire was profiled, and TCRdb retains in-frame clones only, with some absent. The sample consists of about 94,000 clones, approximately 95% of them appearing once. Sequencing was performed on non-Treg CD4+ T cells sorted from blood. These receptors were obtained from a human donor in good health.

V and J are TRBV7-3 and TRBJ2-1; possibly TRBD2 for D (6 bases). CDR3 size: 14 residues. CDR1 is SGHTA and CDR2 is FQGTGA in the germline V gene. The V end lost 5 bases, the J end lost 4 bases, and 12 bases lay between the germline ends. Written as DNA, the CDR3 is TGTGCCAGCAGCACCCGGGGGACTTACAATGAGCAGTTCTTC. It is translated as CASSTRGTYNEQFF. The whole variable domain, filled in from reference TRBV7-3 and TRBJ2-1, reads GAGVSQTPSNKVTEKGKYVELRCDPISGHTALYWYRQSLGQGPEFLIYFQGTGAADDSGLPNDRFFAVRPEGSVSTLKIQRTERGDSAVYLCASSTRGTYNEQFFGPGTRLTVL.

The chain employs TRBV6-1 and TRBJ2-1; D not certain. The CDR3 runs to 11 residues. CDR1 is MNHNS, CDR2 SASEGT, per germline. Trimming took 6 bases from V and 8 from J, leaving 8 bases between them. The CDR3 is CASSRVDEQFF. The CDR3 nucleotides read TGTGCCAGCAGCCGGGTGGATGAGCAGTTCTTC.

The chain employs TRBV7-2 and TRBJ1-5; D gene ambiguous. Trimming took 0 bases from V and 9 from J, leaving 9 bases between them. From germline, CDR1 is SGHTA and CDR2 FQGNSA. This CDR3 region has 13 residues. The CDR3 reads CASSLAIGSPQHF. The CDR3, as DNA: TGTGCCAGCAGCTTAGCGATAGGGTCGCCCCAGCATTTT.

The gene calls are TRBV7-3 and TRBJ2-5; no clear D. CDR3 length equals 13 residues. Germline CDR1 SGHTA, CDR2 FQGTGA. The germline V and J ends were trimmed by 1 base and 1 base, with 4 bases remaining between them. The CDR3 here is CASSLNSQETQYF. The CDR3 DNA reads TGTGCCAGCAGCTTAAACAGCCAAGAGACCCAGTACTTC.

The rearrangement joins TRBV9 to TRBJ1-1; D not certain. The germline CDR1 and CDR2 sequences are SGDLS and YYNGEE. This CDR3 comprises 15 residues. With 0 bases removed from V and 4 bases from J, the gap between germline ends came to 13 bases. The CDR3 DNA follows: TGTGCCAGCAGCGTAGCTTCGGGGATCGGCACTGAAGCTTTCTTT. Protein: CASSVASGIGTEAFF.

V is TRBV18 and J is TRBJ1-1; no firm D call. The CDR3 totals 13 residues. CDR1 and CDR2 from the germline V gene are KGHSH and LQKENI. V lost 6 bases, J lost 1 base, and 9 bases lay in between. CDR3 DNA sequence: TGTGCCAGCTCTCCCGTAGGGAACACTGAAGCTTTCTTT. It encodes CASSPVGNTEAFF.

The chain combines TRBV12-5 with TRBJ2-5, with a tentative D call TRBD2 (6 bases). Germline CDR1 LGHNT, CDR2 FRNRAP. This CDR3 is built from 12 residues. The V gene lost 7 bases and the J gene lost 3 bases, with 9 bases spanning the gap. The CDR3 DNA sequence: TGTGCTAGTGAAGGAGGGGAAGAGACCCAGTACTTC. As protein: CASEGGEETQYF.

The V call is TRBV5-6, the J call TRBJ1-1; 7 nucleotides align to TRBD1. This CDR3 contains 15 residues. The junction had 6 bases not matched to a gene; V was cut back by 4 bases and J by 0 bases. Germline V gene sequence: CDR1 SGHDT, CDR2 YYEEEE. CDR3 nucleotides: TGTGCCAGCAGCCCAGGGGGGACGATGAACACTGAAGCTTTCTTT. Translated, it gives CASSPGGTMNTEAFF. The full variable domain, completed using reference TRBV5-6 and TRBJ1-1, is DAGVTQSPTHLIKTRGQQVTLRCSPKSGHDTVSWYQQALGQGPQFIFQYYEEEERQRGNFPDRFSGHQFPNYSSELNVNALLLGDSALYLCASSPGGTMNTEAFFGQGTRLTVV.

The table lists this clone with a count of one. The rearrangement uses TRBV5-1 and TRBJ1-1, with a weak D call TRBD1 (6 bases). Trimming took 2 bases from V and 5 from J, leaving 7 bases between them. There are 12 residues in the CDR3. Germline V lookup: CDR1 SGHRS, CDR2 YFSETQ. The CDR3 coding sequence is TGCGCCAGCAGCTTAACAGGGACTGAAGCTTTCTTT. Protein product: CASSLTGTEAFF.

The chain is built from TRBV2 and TRBJ2-7, with D maybe TRBD1 (6 bases). In germline, CDR1 is SNHLY, CDR2 FYNNEI. The V end was cut by 7 bases, the J end by 1 base, with 14 bases between. The CDR3 is 14 residues long. CDR3 DNA sequence: TGTGCCAGCAAAAAGGGGGACATTTCCTACGAGCAGTACTTC. It specifies CASKKGDISYEQYF.

CDR3 coding DNA: TGCGCCAGCAGCTTGGTACGGGGGGAGACCCAGTACTTC. It yields the protein CASSLVRGETQYF. This rearrangement joins TRBV5-1 to TRBJ2-5, with a weak D call TRBD2 (6 bases). The V end lost 0 bases, the J end lost 5 bases, and 8 bases lay between the germline ends. Germline V CDR1 and CDR2: SGHRS, YFSETQ. The CDR3 has 13 amino acids. The complete variable domain, with remaining parts taken from reference TRBV5-1 and TRBJ2-5, reads KAGVTQTPRYLIKTRGQQVTLSCSPISGHRSVSWYQQTPGQGLQFLFEYFSETQRNKGNFPGRFSGRQFSNSRSEMNVSTLELGDSALYLCASSLVRGETQYFGPGTRLLVL.

This sequence joins TRBV20-1 and TRBJ1-3; no definite D call. Germline CDR1 is DFQATT and CDR2 is SNEGSKA (reference sequence). The CDR3 spans 11 residues. Trimming pared 0 bases from V and 8 bases from J, leaving 5 bases between. This chain's CDR3 is CSARDLDTIYF. The DNA for the CDR3 is TGCAGTGCTAGAGATTTGGACACCATATATTTT.